This TCR beta chain was retrieved from a study of T cells in Graves' hyperthyroidism and ophthalmopathy. In the study overall: The blood sample was taken at first diagnosis, before treatment began.

Study-level results: Most thyroid clonotypes with frequency above 0.001 were detected in blood.

V was pared by 5 bases and J by 5 bases, with 15 bases between. Germline CDR1 SGHTA, CDR2 FQGNSA. The CDR3 extends over 14 amino acids. Each diagnosis was grounded in clinical symptoms, serum thyroxine and TRAb, thyroid ultrasound, and orbital computed tomography. The sample holds many counts of this clonotype. Its antigen is still unknown. There were TCR beta CDR3 regions amplified from RNA transcripts. TCR CDR3 regions were first amplified by RT-PCR with HTBI primers. TCRdb re-called the multiplex PCR reads with MiXCR, one entry per CDR3 protein. The sample includes fewer than 350,000 distinct CDR3 sequences, 18% of them seen just once.

The chain employs TRBV7-2 and TRBJ2-5; D is possibly TRBD2 (5 bases). This sequence was found in a woman between 45 and 60 years old with Graves' hyperthyroidism. The material sequenced was blood. The CDR3 DNA reads TGTGCCAGCAGCCCCCGGACGGGATCGGAGACCCAGTACTTC. This sequence encodes CASSPRTGSETQYF.